These T cell receptor beta chains were read from a single sample in a study of blood T cell repertoires in COVID-19. Here immunoSEQ multiplex PCR was the method, and the copy in TCRdb shows in-frame clones only, minus some. The sample carries 160,000 or so clones, roughly 84% recorded once. The sample consisted of PBMCs or T cells enriched from blood (not recorded which). Source of these receptors: a woman between 45 and 65 years old who had recovered from COVID-19. Each CDR3 is given with its conserved first and last residue. Fields, in order: J gene, V gene, clone size, D gene, CDR3 DNA, CDR3 protein. A D gene is named only where the DNA matches it firmly. Not all rows give a size; the values are once, few, many and, for expanded clones, a class.

J gene: TRBJ1-1; V gene: TRBV12-3/TRBV12-4; clone size: few; D gene: -; CDR3 DNA: TGTGCCAGCAGCCAGGGTGGGGGGACTGAAGCTTTCTTT; CDR3 protein: CASSQGGGTEAFF
J gene: TRBJ1-5; V gene: TRBV12-3/TRBV12-4; clone size: -; D gene: -; CDR3 DNA: TGTGCCAGCCGGTCGAGGGAAAATCAGCCCCAGCATTTT; CDR3 protein: CASRSRENQPQHF
J gene: TRBJ2-6; V gene: TRBV29-1; clone size: -; D gene: TRBD1; CDR3 DNA: TGCAGCGTCCTGACAGGGGGTTCTACTGGGGCCAACGTCCTGACTTTC; CDR3 protein: CSVLTGGSTGANVLTF
J gene: TRBJ2-2; V gene: TRBV4-2; clone size: -; D gene: TRBD2; CDR3 DNA: TGTGCCAGCAGCCAAGAATCGGTCCGGGGGGATTACACCGGGGAGCTGTTTTTT; CDR3 protein: CASSQESVRGDYTGELFF
J gene: TRBJ2-3; V gene: TRBV5-6; clone size: few; D gene: -; CDR3 DNA: TGTGCCAGCACCCCAAACGGGGGTTTTTCAGATACGCAGTATTTT; CDR3 protein: CASTPNGGFSDTQYF
J gene: TRBJ1-3; V gene: TRBV7-2; clone size: few; D gene: -; CDR3 DNA: TGTGCCAGCAGCTCCGTCGTGGGCGAAAACACCATATATTTT; CDR3 protein: CASSSVVGENTIYF
J gene: TRBJ2-5; V gene: TRBV18; clone size: -; D gene: -; CDR3 DNA: TGTGCCAGCTCACAACAGACAGCAATGAAAGAGACCCAGTACTTC; CDR3 protein: CASSQQTAMKETQYF
J gene: TRBJ1-1; V gene: TRBV19; clone size: -; D gene: -; CDR3 DNA: TGTGCCAGTAGTTCGGCGGGGGGGACTGAAGCTTTCTTT; CDR3 protein: CASSSAGGTEAFF
J gene: TRBJ2-2; V gene: TRBV12-5; clone size: -; D gene: TRBD2; CDR3 DNA: TGTGCTAGTGGTTTGGTAGGACTAGAAGGGGCCGGGGAGCTGTTTTTT; CDR3 protein: CASGLVGLEGAGELFF
J gene: TRBJ2-6; V gene: TRBV7-3; clone size: once; D gene: -; CDR3 DNA: TGTGCCAGCAAGGACAGCTCTGGGGCCAACGTCCTGACTTTC; CDR3 protein: CASKDSSGANVLTF
J gene: TRBJ1-1; V gene: TRBV5-1; clone size: -; D gene: -; CDR3 DNA: TGCGCCAGCAGCTTGGGAGTCGCCACTGAAGCTTTCTTT; CDR3 protein: CASSLGVATEAFF
J gene: TRBJ1-4; V gene: TRBV18; clone size: -; D gene: TRBD1; CDR3 DNA: TGTGCCAGCTCACCCCGACAGGGGGAAAAACTGTTTTTT; CDR3 protein: CASSPRQGEKLFF
J gene: TRBJ1-6; V gene: TRBV11-3; clone size: -; D gene: TRBD1; CDR3 DNA: TGTGCCAGCAGCTTGGGGACAGGGATTTCACCCCTCCACTTT; CDR3 protein: CASSLGTGISPLHF
J gene: TRBJ2-7; V gene: TRBV19; clone size: -; D gene: TRBD2; CDR3 DNA: TGTGCCAGTAGTCTACTAGCGGACTCCTACGAGCAGTACTTC; CDR3 protein: CASSLLADSYEQYF
J gene: TRBJ1-2; V gene: TRBV7-2; clone size: -; D gene: TRBD1; CDR3 DNA: TGTGCCAGCAGCCCTGGACAGGGGTGGTATGGCTACACCTTC; CDR3 protein: CASSPGQGWYGYTF
J gene: TRBJ2-7; V gene: TRBV7-3; clone size: -; D gene: TRBD1; CDR3 DNA: TGTGCCAGCAGCTTGGGACAGGGCCGGAGCGAGCAGTACTTC; CDR3 protein: CASSLGQGRSEQYF
J gene: TRBJ2-3; V gene: TRBV24-1; clone size: -; D gene: -; CDR3 DNA: TGTGCCACAGGACAGAGCACAGATACGCAGTATTTT; CDR3 protein: CATGQSTDTQYF
J gene: TRBJ2-3; V gene: TRBV24-1; clone size: -; D gene: TRBD1; CDR3 DNA: TGTGCCACCTCACGACAGGGGGCTCACACAGATACGCAGTATTTT; CDR3 protein: CATSRQGAHTDTQYF
J gene: TRBJ2-5; V gene: TRBV9; clone size: -; D gene: TRBD1; CDR3 DNA: TGTGCCAGCAGCGAGGGGACAGGATGGTCAGAGACCCAGTACTTC; CDR3 protein: CASSEGTGWSETQYF
J gene: TRBJ1-1; V gene: TRBV25-1; clone size: -; D gene: -; CDR3 DNA: TGTGCCAGCAGTGCGGGCGGGGCCACTGAAGCTTTCTTT; CDR3 protein: CASSAGGATEAFF
J gene: TRBJ1-4; V gene: TRBV2; clone size: once; D gene: -; CDR3 DNA: TGTGCCAGCAGTGTACAGGAAAATGAAAAACTGTTTTTT; CDR3 protein: CASSVQENEKLFF
J gene: TRBJ2-7; V gene: TRBV2; clone size: -; D gene: -; CDR3 DNA: TGTGCCAGCACCCCCATGGGCGCGTGGTACGAGCAGTACTTC; CDR3 protein: CASTPMGAWYEQYF
J gene: TRBJ2-5; V gene: TRBV19; clone size: -; D gene: TRBD2; CDR3 DNA: TGTGCCAGTAGTATAGTTGCGGGGGGCCCAGAGACCCAGTACTTC; CDR3 protein: CASSIVAGGPETQYF
J gene: TRBJ2-1; V gene: TRBV9; clone size: -; D gene: -; CDR3 DNA: TGTGCCAGCAGCCCAAGACAGGGAGGTTACAATGAGCAGTTCTTC; CDR3 protein: CASSPRQGGYNEQFF
J gene: TRBJ2-7; V gene: TRBV28; clone size: -; D gene: TRBD1; CDR3 DNA: TGTGCCAGCAGTTTAGTTGGTTTGGGGACAGGGGGGTTCGAGCAGTACTTC; CDR3 protein: CASSLVGLGTGGFEQYF
J gene: TRBJ2-5; V gene: TRBV24-1; clone size: -; D gene: TRBD1; CDR3 DNA: TGTGCCACCAGGGAAACAGGGGGCCAAGAGACCCAGTACTTC; CDR3 protein: CATRETGGQETQYF
J gene: TRBJ2-2; V gene: TRBV3-1/TRBV3-2; clone size: -; D gene: TRBD1; CDR3 DNA: TGTGCCAGCAGCCCAGGGACAGGGGGCATAGTCTCCGGGGAGCTGTTTTTT; CDR3 protein: CASSPGTGGIVSGELFF
J gene: TRBJ1-1; V gene: TRBV4-3; clone size: -; D gene: -; CDR3 DNA: TGCGCCAGCAGCCAGTACTCGGGAGGGAACACTGAAGCTTTCTTT; CDR3 protein: CASSQYSGGNTEAFF
J gene: TRBJ2-3; V gene: TRBV6-6; clone size: -; D gene: -; CDR3 DNA: TGTGCCAGCAGCTCGAGCCCAGATACGCAGTATTTT; CDR3 protein: CASSSSPDTQYF
J gene: TRBJ2-3; V gene: TRBV2; clone size: -; D gene: TRBD2; CDR3 DNA: TGTGCCAGCAGTGACCGGGGGGGGCGGGATACGCAGTATTTT; CDR3 protein: CASSDRGGRDTQYF
J gene: TRBJ1-1; V gene: TRBV7-9; clone size: -; D gene: -; CDR3 DNA: TGTGCCAGCAGCCGCGCCGGGACTCAAACTGAAGCTTTCTTT; CDR3 protein: CASSRAGTQTEAFF
J gene: TRBJ1-5; V gene: TRBV19; clone size: -; D gene: -; CDR3 DNA: TGTGCCAGTACGGGGGGCGGTCAGCCCCAGCATTTT; CDR3 protein: CASTGGGQPQHF
J gene: TRBJ1-1; V gene: TRBV4-3; clone size: -; D gene: -; CDR3 DNA: TGCGCCAGCAGGGTAGAGTCAAGGAACACTGAAGCTTTCTTT; CDR3 protein: CASRVESRNTEAFF
J gene: TRBJ2-1; V gene: TRBV19; clone size: few; D gene: -; CDR3 DNA: TGTGCCAGTAGTCCCTCTTTTTATGAGCAGTTCTTC; CDR3 protein: CASSPSFYEQFF
J gene: TRBJ2-4; V gene: TRBV7-9; clone size: -; D gene: -; CDR3 DNA: TGTGCCAGCAGCTTAGGGACAGACCTAGCCAAAAACATTCAGTACTTC; CDR3 protein: CASSLGTDLAKNIQYF
J gene: TRBJ1-5; V gene: TRBV28; clone size: -; D gene: -; CDR3 DNA: TGTGCCAGCAGTTTAAGCAGGGCGGGAAATCAGCCCCAGCATTTT; CDR3 protein: CASSLSRAGNQPQHF
J gene: TRBJ1-1; V gene: TRBV2; clone size: -; D gene: TRBD1; CDR3 DNA: TGTGCCAGCAGTAACAGGGGACTAGGGACTGAAGCTTTCTTT; CDR3 protein: CASSNRGLGTEAFF
J gene: TRBJ1-1; V gene: TRBV7-9; clone size: -; D gene: -; CDR3 DNA: TGTGCCAGCAGCCAGATGACAGTAATGAACACTGAAGCTTTCTTT; CDR3 protein: CASSQMTVMNTEAFF
J gene: TRBJ1-2; V gene: TRBV6-5; clone size: -; D gene: -; CDR3 DNA: TGTGCCAGCAGTTTTTTGTCAGTCTCAGGTTCGTGGGGCTACACCTTC; CDR3 protein: CASSFLSVSGSWGYTF
J gene: TRBJ2-1; V gene: TRBV11-2; clone size: -; D gene: TRBD2; CDR3 DNA: TGTGCCAGCAGCCCCCTAGCGGGGCGAGGGAATGAGCAGTTCTTC; CDR3 protein: CASSPLAGRGNEQFF
J gene: TRBJ2-5; V gene: TRBV18; clone size: -; D gene: TRBD2; CDR3 DNA: TGTGCCAGCTCACCGATTAGCGGGAGTGGGGAGACCCAGTACTTC; CDR3 protein: CASSPISGSGETQYF
J gene: TRBJ1-2; V gene: TRBV6-5; clone size: once; D gene: TRBD1; CDR3 DNA: TGTGCCAGCAGGGGGACAGGGAGGAATAAGAGGTACTACACCTTC; CDR3 protein: CASRGTGRNKRYYTF
J gene: TRBJ2-5; V gene: TRBV6-5; clone size: -; D gene: TRBD2; CDR3 DNA: TGTGCCAGCAGTTACGTTAACGGGAGGACTCAAGAGACCCAGTACTTC; CDR3 protein: CASSYVNGRTQETQYF
J gene: TRBJ2-3; V gene: TRBV9; clone size: -; D gene: TRBD2; CDR3 DNA: TGTGCCAGCAGCGCCGATAGCGGGAGCACAGATACGCAGTATTTT; CDR3 protein: CASSADSGSTDTQYF